The entry below describes one TCR beta chain. Use of 60 Vbeta and 13 Jbeta primers characterized the PCR. The data were produced by immunoSEQ multiplex PCR, yet TCRdb's version contains in-frame clones alone and is incomplete. The sample has approximately 200,000 clones; approximately 78% are singletons. Germline loops: CDR1 SGHDT, CDR2 YYEEEE. The CDR3 is made up of 14 amino acids. Unmatched junction bases numbered 2, after V lost 0 bases and J lost 5 bases. The sample is drawn from a study of cytomegalovirus exposure and HLA in healthy donors. The sample consisted of PBMCs. The genes are TRBV5-6 and TRBJ1-1; 9 nucleotides align to TRBD1. This TCR came from a woman aged 45-65 years in good health and CMV-seropositive. In nucleotides, the CDR3 is TGTGCCAGCAGCTTGGACAGGGGGCTTACTGAAGCTTTCTTT. This gives the protein CASSLDRGLTEAFF. Together with reference TRBV5-6 and TRBJ1-1, the CDR3 gives the full variable domain: DAGVTQSPTHLIKTRGQQVTLRCSPKSGHDTVSWYQQALGQGPQFIFQYYEEEERQRGNFPDRFSGHQFPNYSSELNVNALLLGDSALYLCASSLDRGLTEAFFGQGTRLTVV.